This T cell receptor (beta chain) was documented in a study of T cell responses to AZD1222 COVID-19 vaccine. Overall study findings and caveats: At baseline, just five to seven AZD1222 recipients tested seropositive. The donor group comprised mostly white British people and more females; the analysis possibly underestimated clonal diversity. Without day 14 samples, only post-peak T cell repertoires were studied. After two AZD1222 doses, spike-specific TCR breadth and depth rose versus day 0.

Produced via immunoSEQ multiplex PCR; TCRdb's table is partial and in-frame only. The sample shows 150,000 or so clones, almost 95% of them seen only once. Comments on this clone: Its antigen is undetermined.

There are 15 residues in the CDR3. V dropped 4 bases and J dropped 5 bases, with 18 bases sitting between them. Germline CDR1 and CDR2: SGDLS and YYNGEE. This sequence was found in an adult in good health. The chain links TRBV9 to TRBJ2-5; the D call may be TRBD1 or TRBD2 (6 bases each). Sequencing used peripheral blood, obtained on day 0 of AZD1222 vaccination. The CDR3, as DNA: TGTGCCAGCAGCCCTGACCCGGCCGGGGGCGAGACCCAGTACTTC. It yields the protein CASSPDPAGGETQYF.